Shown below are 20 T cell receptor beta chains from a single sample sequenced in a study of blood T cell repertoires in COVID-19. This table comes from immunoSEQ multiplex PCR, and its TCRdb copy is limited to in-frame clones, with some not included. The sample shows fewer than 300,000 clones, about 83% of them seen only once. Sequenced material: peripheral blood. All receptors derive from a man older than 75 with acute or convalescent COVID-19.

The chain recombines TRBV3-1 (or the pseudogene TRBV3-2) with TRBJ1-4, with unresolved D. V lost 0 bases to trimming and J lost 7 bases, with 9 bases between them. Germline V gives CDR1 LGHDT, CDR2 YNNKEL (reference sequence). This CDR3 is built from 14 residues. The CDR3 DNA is TGTGCCAGCAGCCAAGATTTCTCCGGTGAAAAACTGTTTTTT. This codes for CASSQDFSGEKLFF.

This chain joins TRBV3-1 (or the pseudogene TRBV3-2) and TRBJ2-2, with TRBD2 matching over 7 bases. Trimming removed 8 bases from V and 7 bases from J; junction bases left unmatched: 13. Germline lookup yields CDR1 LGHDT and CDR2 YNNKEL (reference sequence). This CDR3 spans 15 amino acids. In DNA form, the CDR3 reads TGTGCCAGCCGCCCACGGCCTAGCGGCATCGGGGAGCTGTTTTTT. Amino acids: CASRPRPSGIGELFF.

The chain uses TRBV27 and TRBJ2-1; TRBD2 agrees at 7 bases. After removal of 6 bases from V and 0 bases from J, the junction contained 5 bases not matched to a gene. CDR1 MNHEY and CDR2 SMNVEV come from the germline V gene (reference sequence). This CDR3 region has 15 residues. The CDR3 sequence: CASRGGRGSYNEQFF. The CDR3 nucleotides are TGTGCCAGCAGGGGAGGGAGGGGCTCCTACAATGAGCAGTTCTTC.

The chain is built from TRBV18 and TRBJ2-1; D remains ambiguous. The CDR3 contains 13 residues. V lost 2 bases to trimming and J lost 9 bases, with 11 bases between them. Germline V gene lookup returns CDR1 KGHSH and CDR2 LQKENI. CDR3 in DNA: TGTGCCAGCTCACCAGCCAGTACATCTGAGCAGTTCTTC. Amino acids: CASSPASTSEQFF.

The CDR3 here is CASSRQGTGGNTIYF. The CDR3 DNA is TGTGCCAGCAGCAGACAGGGGACGGGCGGAAACACCATATATTTT. The chain employs TRBV7-8 and TRBJ1-3; 8 bases fit TRBD1. This CDR3 region has 15 residues. From germline, CDR1 is SGHVS and CDR2 FQNEAQ. V trimming: 5 bases; J trimming: 4 bases; junction bases outside the gene matches: 7.

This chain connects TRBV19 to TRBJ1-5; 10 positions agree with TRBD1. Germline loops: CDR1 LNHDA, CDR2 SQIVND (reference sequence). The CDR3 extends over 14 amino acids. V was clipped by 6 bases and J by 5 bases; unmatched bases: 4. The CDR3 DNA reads TGTGCCAGTAGCAAGGGACAGGGGTATCAGCCCCAGCATTTT. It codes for CASSKGQGYQPQHF.

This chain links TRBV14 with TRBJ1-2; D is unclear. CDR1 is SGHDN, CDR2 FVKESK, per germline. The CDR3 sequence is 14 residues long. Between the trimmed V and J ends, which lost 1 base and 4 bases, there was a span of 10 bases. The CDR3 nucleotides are TGTGCCAGCAGCCAAGTAGACGGGATCTATGGCTACACCTTC. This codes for CASSQVDGIYGYTF. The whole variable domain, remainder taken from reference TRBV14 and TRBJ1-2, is EAGVTQFPSHSVIEKGQTVTLRCDPISGHDNLYWYRRVMGKEIKFLLHFVKESKQDESGMPNNRFLAERTGGTYSTLKVQPAELEDSGVYFCASSQVDGIYGYTFGSGTRLTVV.

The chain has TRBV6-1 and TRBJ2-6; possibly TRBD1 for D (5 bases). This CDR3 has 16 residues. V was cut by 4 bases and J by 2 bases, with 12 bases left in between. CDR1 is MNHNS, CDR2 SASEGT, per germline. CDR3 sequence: CASSGPGLTGANVLTF. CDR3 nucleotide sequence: TGTGCCAGCAGTGGCCCAGGGTTAACTGGGGCCAACGTCCTGACTTTC.

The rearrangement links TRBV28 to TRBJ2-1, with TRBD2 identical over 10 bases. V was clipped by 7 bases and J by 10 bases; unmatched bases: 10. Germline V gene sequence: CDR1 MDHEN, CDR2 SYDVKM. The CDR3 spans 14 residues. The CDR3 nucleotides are TGTGCCAGCATTAAAGCGGGGGGGCCGCGGGAGCAGTTCTTC. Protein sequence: CASIKAGGPREQFF.

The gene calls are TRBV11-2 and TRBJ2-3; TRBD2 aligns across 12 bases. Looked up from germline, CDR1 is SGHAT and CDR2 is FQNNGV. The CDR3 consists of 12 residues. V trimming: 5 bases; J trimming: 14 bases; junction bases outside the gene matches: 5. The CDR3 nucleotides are TGTGCCAGCAGCCGACTAGCGGGGGTGAGGTATTTT. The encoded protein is CASSRLAGVRYF.

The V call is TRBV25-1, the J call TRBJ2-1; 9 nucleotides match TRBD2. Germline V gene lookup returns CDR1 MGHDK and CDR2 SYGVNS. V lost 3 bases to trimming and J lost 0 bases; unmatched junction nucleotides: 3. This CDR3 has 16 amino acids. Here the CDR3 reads CASSESGRRSYNEQFF. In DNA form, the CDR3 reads TGTGCCAGCAGTGAGAGCGGGAGGCGCTCCTACAATGAGCAGTTCTTC.

The CDR3 coding sequence is TGCGCCAGCAGCCCCTCGGTTCGGCGGACGATTAAGAGCGGTGAGACCCAGTACTTC. It specifies CASSPSVRRTIKSGETQYF. The rearrangement uses TRBV5-1 and TRBJ2-5; possibly TRBD2 for D (5 bases). In germline, CDR1 is SGHRS, CDR2 YFSETQ. V lost 4 bases, J lost 5 bases, and 30 bases lay in between. This CDR3 is built from 19 residues.

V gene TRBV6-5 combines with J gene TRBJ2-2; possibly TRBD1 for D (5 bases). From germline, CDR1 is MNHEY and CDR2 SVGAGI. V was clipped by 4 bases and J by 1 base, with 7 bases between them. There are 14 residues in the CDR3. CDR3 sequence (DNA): TGTGCCAGCAGTTCAGGACAGAACACCGGGGAGCTGTTTTTT. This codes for CASSSGQNTGELFF.

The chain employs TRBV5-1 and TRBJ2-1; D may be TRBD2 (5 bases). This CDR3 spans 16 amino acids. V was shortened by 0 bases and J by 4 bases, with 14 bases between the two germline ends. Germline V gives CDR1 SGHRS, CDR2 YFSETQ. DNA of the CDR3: TGCGCCAGCAGCTTGGACGCCGAGGGCCTTTACAATGAGCAGTTCTTC. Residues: CASSLDAEGLYNEQFF.

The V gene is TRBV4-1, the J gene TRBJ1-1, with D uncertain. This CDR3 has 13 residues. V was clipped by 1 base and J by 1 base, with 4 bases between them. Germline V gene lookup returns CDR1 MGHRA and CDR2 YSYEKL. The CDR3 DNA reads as TGCGCCAGCAGCCAAGTAGAGAACACTGAAGCTTTCTTT. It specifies CASSQVENTEAFF.

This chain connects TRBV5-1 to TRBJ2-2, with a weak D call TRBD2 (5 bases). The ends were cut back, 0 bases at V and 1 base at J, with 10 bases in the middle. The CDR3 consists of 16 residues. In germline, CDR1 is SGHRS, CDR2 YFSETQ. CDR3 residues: CASSLADRGNTGELFF. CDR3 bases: TGCGCCAGCAGCTTGGCGGATCGGGGGAACACCGGGGAGCTGTTTTTT.

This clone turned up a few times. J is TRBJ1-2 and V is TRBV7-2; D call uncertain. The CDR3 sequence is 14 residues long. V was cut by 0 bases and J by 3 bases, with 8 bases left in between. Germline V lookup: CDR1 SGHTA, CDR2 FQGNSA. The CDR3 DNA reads TGTGCCAGCAGCTTAGCGCTAGGATACTATGGCTACACCTTC. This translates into CASSLALGYYGYTF.

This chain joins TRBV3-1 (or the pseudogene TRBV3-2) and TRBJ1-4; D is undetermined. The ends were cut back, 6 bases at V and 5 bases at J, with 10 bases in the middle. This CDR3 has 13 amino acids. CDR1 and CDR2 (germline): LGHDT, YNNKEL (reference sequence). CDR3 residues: CASRVSPNEKLFF. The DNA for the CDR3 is TGTGCCAGCAGGGTGAGTCCGAATGAAAAACTGTTTTTT.

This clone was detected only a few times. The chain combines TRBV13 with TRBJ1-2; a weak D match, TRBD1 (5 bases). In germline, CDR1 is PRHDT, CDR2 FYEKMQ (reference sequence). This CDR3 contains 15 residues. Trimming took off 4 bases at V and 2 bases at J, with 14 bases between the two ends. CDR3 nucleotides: TGTGCCAGCAGCTCCCACAGGTCGCAAAACTATGGCTACACCTTC. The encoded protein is CASSSHRSQNYGYTF. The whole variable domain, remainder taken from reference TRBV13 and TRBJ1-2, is AAGVIQSPRHLIKEKRETATLKCYPIPRHDTVYWYQQGPGQDPQFLISFYEKMQSDKGSIPDRFSAQQFSDYHSELNMSSLELGDSALYFCASSSHRSQNYGYTFGSGTRLTVV.

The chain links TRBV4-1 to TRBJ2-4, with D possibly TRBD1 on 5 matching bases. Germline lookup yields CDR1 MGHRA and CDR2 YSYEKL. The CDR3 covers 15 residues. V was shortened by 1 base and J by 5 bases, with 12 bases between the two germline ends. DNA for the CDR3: TGCGCCAGCAGCCAAGGTCGGACATCCCAAAACATTCAGTACTTC. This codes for CASSQGRTSQNIQYF.